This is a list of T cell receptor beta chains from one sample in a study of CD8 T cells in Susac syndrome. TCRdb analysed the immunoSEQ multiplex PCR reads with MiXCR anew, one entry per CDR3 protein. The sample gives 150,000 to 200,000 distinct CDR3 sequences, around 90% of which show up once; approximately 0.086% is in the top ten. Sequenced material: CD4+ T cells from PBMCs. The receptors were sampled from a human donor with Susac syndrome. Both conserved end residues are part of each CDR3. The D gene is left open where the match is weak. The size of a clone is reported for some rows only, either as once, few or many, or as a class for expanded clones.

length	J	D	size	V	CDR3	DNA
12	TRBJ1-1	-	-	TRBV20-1	CSAGGLNTEAFF	TGCAGTGCTGGGGGACTTAACACTGAAGCTTTCTTT
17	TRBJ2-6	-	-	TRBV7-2	CASSLGYSFSGANVLTF	TGTGCCAGCAGCCTAGGGTACAGCTTTTCTGGGGCCAACGTCCTGACTTTC
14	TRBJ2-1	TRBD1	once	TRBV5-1	CASRRQGEGNEQFF	TGCGCCAGCAGACGACAGGGTGAGGGCAATGAGCAGTTCTTC
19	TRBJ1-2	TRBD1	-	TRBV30	CAWSSAGSDRGARLGGYTF	TGTGCCTGGAGTTCTGCGGGCTCGGACAGGGGGGCAAGGCTAGGAGGCTACACCTTC
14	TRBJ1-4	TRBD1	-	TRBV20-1	CSAREGTGHEKLFF	TGCAGTGCTAGAGAGGGGACAGGGCATGAAAAACTGTTTTTT
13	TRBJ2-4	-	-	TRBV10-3	CAISEPPAHIQYF	TGTGCCATCAGTGAACCCCCGGCACACATTCAGTACTTC
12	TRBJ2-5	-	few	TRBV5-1	CASRDEARTQYF	TGCGCCAGCAGGGACGAGGCGCGGACCCAGTACTTC
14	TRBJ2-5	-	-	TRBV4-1	CVYGQDKSFETQYF	TGCGTCTACGGCCAAGATAAAAGCTTCGAGACCCAGTACTTC
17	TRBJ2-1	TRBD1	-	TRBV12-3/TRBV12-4	CASSLGGYRGSYNEQFF	TGTGCCAGCAGTTTAGGGGGGTACAGGGGTTCCTACAATGAGCAGTTCTTC
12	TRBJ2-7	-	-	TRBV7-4	CASSLTRSEQYF	TGTGCCAGCAGTCTGACAAGGTCCGAGCAGTACTTC